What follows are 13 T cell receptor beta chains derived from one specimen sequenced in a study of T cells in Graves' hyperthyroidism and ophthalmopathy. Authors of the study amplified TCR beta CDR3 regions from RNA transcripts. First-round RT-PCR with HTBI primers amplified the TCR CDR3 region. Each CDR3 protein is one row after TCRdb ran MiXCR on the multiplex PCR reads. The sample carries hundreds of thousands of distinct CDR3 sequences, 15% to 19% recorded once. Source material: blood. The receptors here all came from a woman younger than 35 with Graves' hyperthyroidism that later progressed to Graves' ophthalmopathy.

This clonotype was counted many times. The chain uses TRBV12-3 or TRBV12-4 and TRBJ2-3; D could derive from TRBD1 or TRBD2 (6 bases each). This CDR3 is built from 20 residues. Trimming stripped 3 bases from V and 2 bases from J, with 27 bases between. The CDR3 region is CASSLRGAAELDDYTDTQYF. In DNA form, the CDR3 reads TGTGCCAGCAGTTTGAGGGGGGCCGCCGAGTTAGATGATTACACAGATACGCAGTATTTT.

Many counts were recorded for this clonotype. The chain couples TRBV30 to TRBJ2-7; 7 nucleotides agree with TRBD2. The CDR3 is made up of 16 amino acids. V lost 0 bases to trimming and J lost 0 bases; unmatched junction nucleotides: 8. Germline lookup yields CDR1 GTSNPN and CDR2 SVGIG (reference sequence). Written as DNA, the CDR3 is TGTGCCTGGAGTGTACGGGGCGGGAGCCCCTCCTACGAGCAGTACTTC. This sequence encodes CAWSVRGGSPSYEQYF.

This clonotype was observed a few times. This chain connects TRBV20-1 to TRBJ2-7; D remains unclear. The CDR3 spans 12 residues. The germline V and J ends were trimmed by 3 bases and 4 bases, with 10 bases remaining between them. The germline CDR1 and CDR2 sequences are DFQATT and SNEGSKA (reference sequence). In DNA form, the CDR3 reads TGCAGTGCTAGTCCCCAGCCATACGAGCAGTACTTC. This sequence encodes CSASPQPYEQYF.

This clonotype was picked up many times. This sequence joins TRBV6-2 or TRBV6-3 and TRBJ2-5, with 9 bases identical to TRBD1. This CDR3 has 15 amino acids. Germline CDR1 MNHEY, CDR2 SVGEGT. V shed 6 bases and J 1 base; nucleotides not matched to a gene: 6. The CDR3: CASRRDRVLQETQYF. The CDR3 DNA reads TGTGCCAGCAGGCGGGACAGGGTCCTCCAAGAGACCCAGTACTTC.

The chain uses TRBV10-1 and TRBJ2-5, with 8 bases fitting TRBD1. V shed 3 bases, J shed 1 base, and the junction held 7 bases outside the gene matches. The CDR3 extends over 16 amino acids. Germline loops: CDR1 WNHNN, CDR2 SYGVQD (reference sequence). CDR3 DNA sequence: TGCGCCAGCAGTGAAGGCGGCCAGGGGGCCCAAGAGACCCAGTACTTC. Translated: CASSEGGQGAQETQYF.

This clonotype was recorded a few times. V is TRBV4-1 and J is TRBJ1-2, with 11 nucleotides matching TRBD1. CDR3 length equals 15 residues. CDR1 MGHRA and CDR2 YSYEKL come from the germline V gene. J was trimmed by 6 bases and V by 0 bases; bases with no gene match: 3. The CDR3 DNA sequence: TGCGCCAGCAGCCAAGAAGGACAGGGGGCGCATGGCTACACCTTC. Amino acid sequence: CASSQEGQGAHGYTF.

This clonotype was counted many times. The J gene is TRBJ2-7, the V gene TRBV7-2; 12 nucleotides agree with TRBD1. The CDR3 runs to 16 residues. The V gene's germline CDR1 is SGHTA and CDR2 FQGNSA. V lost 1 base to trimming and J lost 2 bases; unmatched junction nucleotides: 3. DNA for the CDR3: TGTGCCAGCAGCTTAGGAGGGACAGGGGGCACCTACGAGCAGTACTTC. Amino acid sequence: CASSLGGTGGTYEQYF.

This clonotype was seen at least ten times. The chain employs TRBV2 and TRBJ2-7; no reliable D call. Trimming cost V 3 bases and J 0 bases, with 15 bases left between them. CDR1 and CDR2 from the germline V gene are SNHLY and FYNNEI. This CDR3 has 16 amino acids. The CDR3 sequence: CASSEVWAGASYEQYF. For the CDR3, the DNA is TGTGCCAGCAGTGAGGTCTGGGCAGGAGCCTCCTACGAGCAGTACTTC.

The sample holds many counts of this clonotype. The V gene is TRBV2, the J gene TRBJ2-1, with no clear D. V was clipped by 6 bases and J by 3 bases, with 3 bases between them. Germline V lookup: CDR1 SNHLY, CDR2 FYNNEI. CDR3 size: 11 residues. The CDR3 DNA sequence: TGTGCCAGCAGGGTCTACAATGAGCAGTTCTTC. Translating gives CASRVYNEQFF. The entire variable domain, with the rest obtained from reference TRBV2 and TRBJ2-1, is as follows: EPEVTQTPSHQVTQMGQEVILRCVPISNHLYFYWYRQILGQKVEFLVSFYNNEISEKSEIFDDQFSVERPDGSNFTLKIRSTKLEDSAMYFCASRVYNEQFFGPGTRLTVL.

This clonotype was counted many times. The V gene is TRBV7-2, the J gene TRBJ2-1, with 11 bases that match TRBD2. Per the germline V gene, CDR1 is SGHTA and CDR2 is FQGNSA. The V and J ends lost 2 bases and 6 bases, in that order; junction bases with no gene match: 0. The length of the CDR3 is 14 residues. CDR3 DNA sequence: TGTGCCAGCAGCTTAACTAGCGGGAGCAATGAGCAGTTCTTC. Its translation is CASSLTSGSNEQFF. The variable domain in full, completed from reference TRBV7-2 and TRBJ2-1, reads GAGVSQSPSNKVTEKGKDVELRCDPISGHTALYWYRQSLGQGLEFLIYFQGNSAPDKSGLPSDRFSAERTGGSVSTLTIQRTQQEDSAVYLCASSLTSGSNEQFFGPGTRLTVL.

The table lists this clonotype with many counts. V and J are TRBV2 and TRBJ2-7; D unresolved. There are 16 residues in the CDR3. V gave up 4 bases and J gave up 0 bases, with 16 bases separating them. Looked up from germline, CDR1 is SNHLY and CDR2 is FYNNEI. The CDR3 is CASSGLRRPPSYEQYF. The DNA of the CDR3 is TGTGCCAGCAGTGGGCTTAGGCGACCGCCCTCCTACGAGCAGTACTTC.

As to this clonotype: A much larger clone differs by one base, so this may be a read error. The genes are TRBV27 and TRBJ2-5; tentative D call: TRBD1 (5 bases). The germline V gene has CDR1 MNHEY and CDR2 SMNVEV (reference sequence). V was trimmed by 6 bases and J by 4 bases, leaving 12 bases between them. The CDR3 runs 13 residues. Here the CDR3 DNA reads TGTGCCAGCAGAACGGACAAGGGAGAGACCCAGTACTTC. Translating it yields CASRTDKGETQYF.

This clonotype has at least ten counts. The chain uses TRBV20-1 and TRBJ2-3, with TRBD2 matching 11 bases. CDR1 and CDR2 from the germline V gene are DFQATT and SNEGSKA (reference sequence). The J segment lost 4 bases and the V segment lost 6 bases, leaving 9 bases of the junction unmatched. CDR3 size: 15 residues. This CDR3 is CSADSGRAISDTQYF. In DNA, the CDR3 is TGCAGTGCAGATAGCGGGAGGGCCATCTCAGATACGCAGTATTTT.